The 3 T cell receptor beta chains listed next were all sequenced from one sample in a study of neoadjuvant anti-PD-1 for oral cavity cancer. Time point noted: after neoadjuvant nivolumab, at surgical resection. Method: immunoSEQ multiplex PCR; TCRdb's copy keeps in-frame clones and lacks some. This table holds roughly 10,000 clones, less than 75% found once. This specimen was PBMCs, taken after nivolumab (anti-PD-1) treatment. Receptor source: a person aged 35-79 years with oral cavity squamous cell carcinoma.

V gene TRBV6-6 combines with J gene TRBJ2-2; TRBD2 matches at 10 bases. CDR3 length: 13 residues. CDR1 is MNHNY and CDR2 is SVGAGI in the germline V gene (reference sequence). Trimming cost V 5 bases and J 9 bases; bases outside gene matches: 3. This CDR3 reads CASSRTSGRELFF. The CDR3 bases are TGTGCCAGCAGTAGGACTAGCGGTCGGGAGCTGTTTTTT.

V and J are TRBV7-9 and TRBJ2-5; tentatively, D is TRBD2 (6 bases). V was shortened by 4 bases and J by 7 bases, with 10 bases between the two germline ends. Germline values: CDR1 SEHNR, CDR2 FQNEAQ (reference sequence). This CDR3 is built from 12 residues. CDR3: CASSSGVGTQYF. CDR3 nucleotides: TGTGCCAGCAGCTCGGGGGTCGGGACCCAGTACTTC. The variable domain in full, completed from reference TRBV7-9 and TRBJ2-5, reads DTGVSQNPRHKITKRGQNVTFRCDPISEHNRLYWYRQTLGQGPEFLTYFQNEAQLEKSRLLSDRFSAERPKGSFSTLEIQRTEQGDSAMYLCASSSGVGTQYFGPGTRLLVL.

This chain uses TRBV11-2 with TRBJ1-1; D remains unclear. Germline lookup yields CDR1 SGHAT and CDR2 FQNNGV. The CDR3 is made up of 15 amino acids. Trimming took 2 bases from V and 1 from J, leaving 11 bases between them. The CDR3 protein is CASSLRTTTNTEAFF. CDR3 bases: TGTGCCAGCAGCTTAAGGACTACGACGAACACTGAAGCTTTCTTT.